This T cell receptor beta chain appears in the sequencing data of a study of blood T cell repertoires in COVID-19. Per the original data handling: Researchers report that nucleated cell counts were estimated from reference gene primer amplification. Produced via immunoSEQ multiplex PCR; TCRdb's table is partial and in-frame only. The V and J calls and clone size are taken from that table; D and trimming were inferred from the DNA. The sample contains about 210,000 clones, 75% to 85% of which appear only once. Deletions cut 0 bases from V and 7 bases from J, with 13 bases between. CDR1 and CDR2 (germline): LNHNV, YYDKDF (reference sequence). This CDR3 is 16 amino acids long.

The rearrangement joins TRBV15 to TRBJ1-6, with D possibly matching TRBD1 (5 bases). The sample was peripheral blood. This clonotype originated in a woman in her 70s with COVID-19, enrolled during active disease. CDR3 sequence reads: CATSRDRGRQNSPLHF. CDR3 nucleotides: TGTGCCACCAGCAGAGATCGAGGCAGACAGAATTCACCCCTCCACTTT.